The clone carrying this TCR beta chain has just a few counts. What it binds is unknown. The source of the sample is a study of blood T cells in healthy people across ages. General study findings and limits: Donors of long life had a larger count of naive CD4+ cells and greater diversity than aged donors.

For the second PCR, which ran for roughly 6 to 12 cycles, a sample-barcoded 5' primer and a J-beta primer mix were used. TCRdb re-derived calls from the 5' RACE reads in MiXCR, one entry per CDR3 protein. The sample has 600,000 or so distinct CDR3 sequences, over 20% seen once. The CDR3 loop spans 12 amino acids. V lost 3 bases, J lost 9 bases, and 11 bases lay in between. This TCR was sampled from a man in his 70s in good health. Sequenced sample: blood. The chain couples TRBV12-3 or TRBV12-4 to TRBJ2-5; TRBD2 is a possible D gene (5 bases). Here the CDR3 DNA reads TGTGCCAGCAGTTTCTCCGCCGGGGCCCAGTACTTC. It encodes CASSFSAGAQYF.